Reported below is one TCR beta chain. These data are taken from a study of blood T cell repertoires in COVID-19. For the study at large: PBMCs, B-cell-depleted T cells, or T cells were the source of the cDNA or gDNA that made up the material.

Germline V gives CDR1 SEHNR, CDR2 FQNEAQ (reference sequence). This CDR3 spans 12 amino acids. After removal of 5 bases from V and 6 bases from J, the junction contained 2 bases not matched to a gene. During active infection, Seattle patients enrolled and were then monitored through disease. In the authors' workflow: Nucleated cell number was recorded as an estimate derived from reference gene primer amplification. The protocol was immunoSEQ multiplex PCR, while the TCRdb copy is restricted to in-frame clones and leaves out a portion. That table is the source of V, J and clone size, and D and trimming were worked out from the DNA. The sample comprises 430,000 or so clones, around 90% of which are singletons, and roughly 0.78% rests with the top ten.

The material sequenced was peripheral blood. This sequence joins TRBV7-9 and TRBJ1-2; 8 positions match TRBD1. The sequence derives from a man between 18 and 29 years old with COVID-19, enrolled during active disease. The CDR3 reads CASSAQGDGYTF. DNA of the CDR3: TGTGCCAGCAGCGCACAGGGGGATGGCTACACCTTC.